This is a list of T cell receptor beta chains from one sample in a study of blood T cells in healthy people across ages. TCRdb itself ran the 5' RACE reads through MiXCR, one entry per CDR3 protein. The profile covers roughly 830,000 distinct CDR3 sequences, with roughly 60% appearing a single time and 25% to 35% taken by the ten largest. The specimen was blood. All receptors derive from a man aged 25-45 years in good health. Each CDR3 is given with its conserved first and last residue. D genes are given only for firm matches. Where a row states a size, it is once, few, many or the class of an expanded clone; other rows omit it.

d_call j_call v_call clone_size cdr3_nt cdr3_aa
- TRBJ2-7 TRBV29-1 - TGCAGCTTCGGGGACGCCGAGCAGTACTTC CSFGDAEQYF
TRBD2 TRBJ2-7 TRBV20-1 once TGCAGTGCTAGCCGGACTAGCGGGGGCTACGAGCAGTACTTC CSASRTSGGYEQYF
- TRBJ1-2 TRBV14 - TGTGCCAGCAGCCAATCGGTCACACCAGTCCCTTACTATGGCTACACCTTC CASSQSVTPVPYYGYTF
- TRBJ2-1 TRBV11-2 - TGTGCCAGCGGACCAGTAGCGGTCTACAATGAGCAGTTCTTC CASGPVAVYNEQFF
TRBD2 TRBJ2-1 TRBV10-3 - TGTGCCATCAGTGGGGGACTAGCGCGGCACAATGAGCAGTTCTTC CAISGGLARHNEQFF
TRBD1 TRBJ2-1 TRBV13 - TGTGCCAGCAGCTTAGGCTCGGGCAGGGGGCTCTACAATGAGCAGTTCTTC CASSLGSGRGLYNEQFF
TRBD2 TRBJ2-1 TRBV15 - TGTGCCACCAGAGCGGGGGACCTCTACAATGAGCAGTTCTTC CATRAGDLYNEQFF
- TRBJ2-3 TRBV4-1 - TGCGCCAGCAGCCAAGAGGAACGAGCGGGCGACACGCAGTATTTT CASSQEERAGDTQYF
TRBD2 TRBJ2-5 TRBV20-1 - TGCAGTGCTAGAGATCAGGGTCGACTAGCGGGGGGCATGAAGACCCAGTACTTC CSARDQGRLAGGMKTQYF
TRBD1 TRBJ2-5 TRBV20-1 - TGCAGTGCTCATACGGACAGGGTGGAGACCCAGTACTTC CSAHTDRVETQYF
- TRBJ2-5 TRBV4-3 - TGCGCCAGCAGCCAAGGAGGGGGGTTGCAGGAGACCCAGTACTTC CASSQGGGLQETQYF
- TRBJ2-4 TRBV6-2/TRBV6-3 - TGTGCCAGCAGCCCATCGGGATCCTTGGGCAAAAACATTCAGTACTTC CASSPSGSLGKNIQYF
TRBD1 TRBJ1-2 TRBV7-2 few TGTGCCAGCAGCTTAGAGGGGACAGGGGTTAATGGCTACACCTTC CASSLEGTGVNGYTF
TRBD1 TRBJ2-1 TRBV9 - TGTGCCAGCAGCCCAGGGGGCTTTGGTTCCTACAATGAGCAGTTCTTC CASSPGGFGSYNEQFF
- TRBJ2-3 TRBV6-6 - TGTGCCAGCAGTTCTCCGGGCTTGGCGGATACGCAGTATTTT CASSSPGLADTQYF
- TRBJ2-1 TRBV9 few TGTGCCAGCAGCGTAGGGGCGGGGGCTTACAATGAGCAGTTCTTC CASSVGAGAYNEQFF
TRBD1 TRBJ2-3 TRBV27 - TGTGCCAGCAGTAAAGGACAGGGGGGCACAGATACGCAGTATTTT CASSKGQGGTDTQYF
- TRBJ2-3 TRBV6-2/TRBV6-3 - TGTGCCAGCAGTTATGCAGGGACAAGCACAGATACGCAGTATTTT CASSYAGTSTDTQYF
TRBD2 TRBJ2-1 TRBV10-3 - TGTGCCATCAGTGCCGCCGGGACTAGCGGATACAATGAGCAGTTCTTC CAISAAGTSGYNEQFF
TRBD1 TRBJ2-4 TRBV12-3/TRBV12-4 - TGTGCCAGCAGTTCCACCCGAGGGAGACAGGGAGACAAGTACTTC CASSSTRGRQGDKYF
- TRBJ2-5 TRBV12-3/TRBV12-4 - TGTGCCAGCAGTTTTTGGGCAGAGGAGACCCAGTACTTC CASSFWAEETQYF
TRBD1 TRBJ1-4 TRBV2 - TGTGCCAGCAGTAAGGGACAGGGCACTAATGAAAAACTGTTTTTT CASSKGQGTNEKLFF
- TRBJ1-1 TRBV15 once TGTGCCACCAGCAGAGATACACAGGGTGAAGCTTTCTTT CATSRDTQGEAFF
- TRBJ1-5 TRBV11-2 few TGTGCCAGCAGCTTAGACAGCGGATTGGGGGGCGCTGGCTATAGCAATCAGCCCCAGCATTTT CASSLDSGLGGAGYSNQPQHF
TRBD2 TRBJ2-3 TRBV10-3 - TGTGCCATCAGTAGACTAGCGGGGGGCGATACGCAGTATTTT CAISRLAGGDTQYF
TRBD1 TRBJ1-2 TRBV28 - TGTGCCAGCAGTTTAGTCGGACAGGCCACCTCTAACTATGGCTACACCTTC CASSLVGQATSNYGYTF
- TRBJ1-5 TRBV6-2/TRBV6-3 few TGTGCCAGCAGCCCCGGGACCGCCGCAGGTTTATGGCCCCAGCATTTT CASSPGTAAGLWPQHF